The 24 T cell receptor beta chains below come from one sample, sequenced in a study of shared clonotypes between healthy human individuals. Here immunoSEQ multiplex PCR was the method, and the copy in TCRdb shows in-frame clones only, minus some. The table records under 350,000 clones, roughly 87% of them present only once. Sequenced material: memory CD8+ T cells sorted from blood. Sample subset: CD45RO+ cells pooled with CCR7-negative TemRA cells. These receptors were collected from a man between 18 and 29 years old in good health.

The chain employs TRBV4-2 and TRBJ1-4; D gene ambiguous. The germline V gene encodes CDR1 LGHNA and CDR2 YNFKEQ. The CDR3 is made up of 15 amino acids. Trimming shortened V by 2 bases and J by 7 bases, and 14 bases separated the two germline ends. CDR3 in amino acids: CASSQTEQSGEKLFF. CDR3 coding DNA: TGTGCCAGCAGCCAAACAGAACAGAGCGGTGAAAAACTGTTTTTT.

The V and J genes are TRBV19 and TRBJ2-3; TRBD2 matches at 10 bases. V shed 3 bases, J shed 6 bases, and the junction held 6 bases outside the gene matches. Germline CDR1 is LNHDA and CDR2 is SQIVND (reference sequence). The CDR3 is 15 residues long. The CDR3 sequence is CASSILAGVLDTQYF. The CDR3 DNA is TGTGCCAGTAGTATCCTAGCGGGGGTTCTCGATACGCAGTATTTT. The full variable domain, rest sourced from reference TRBV19 and TRBJ2-3, is DGGITQSPKYLFRKEGQNVTLSCEQNLNHDAMYWYRQDPGQGLRLIYYSQIVNDFQKGDIAEGYSVSREKKESFPLTVTSAQKNPTAFYLCASSILAGVLDTQYFGPGTRLTVL.

The rearrangement uses TRBV6-5 and TRBJ1-2; no clear D. The CDR3 sequence is 14 residues long. The germline V gene encodes CDR1 MNHEY and CDR2 SVGAGI. V was cut by 1 base and J by 4 bases, with 10 bases left in between. The CDR3 spells CASSYYSGSYGYTF. The CDR3 DNA sequence: TGTGCCAGCAGTTACTACTCGGGGAGCTATGGCTACACCTTC.

J is TRBJ2-3 and V is TRBV6-6, with D perhaps given as TRBD1 or TRBD2 (5 bases each). The germline V and J ends were trimmed by 1 base and 5 bases, with 13 bases remaining between them. The CDR3 is 15 residues long. Germline V gene lookup returns CDR1 MNHNY and CDR2 SVGAGI (reference sequence). The DNA for the CDR3 is TGTGCCAGCAGTTACTTGTTGGGGGACCGAGATACGCAGTATTTT. Amino acids: CASSYLLGDRDTQYF.

The V gene is TRBV7-9, the J gene TRBJ1-1; D is unclear. The CDR3 contains 14 residues. Between the trimmed V and J ends, which lost 1 base and 2 bases, there was a span of 8 bases. The germline gives CDR1 SEHNR, CDR2 FQNEAQ (reference sequence). DNA for the CDR3: TGTGCCAGCAGCTTAGTTTACCGTAACACTGAAGCTTTCTTT. Protein product: CASSLVYRNTEAFF.

The rearrangement links TRBV4-1 to TRBJ2-7; possibly TRBD2 for D (6 bases). Trimming cost V 7 bases and J 3 bases, with 22 bases left between them. The length of the CDR3 is 16 residues. The V gene's germline CDR1 is MGHRA and CDR2 YSYEKL. The CDR3 region is CASKVVETGESYEQYF. The CDR3 DNA follows: TGCGCCAGCAAAGTCGTAGAGACGGGGGAGAGCTACGAGCAGTACTTC.

This chain links TRBV7-6 with TRBJ2-7, with 7 bases matching TRBD2. Germline V gene data show CDR1 as SGHVS and CDR2 as FNYEAQ. V lost 5 bases and J lost 2; bases outside the gene matches: 12. This CDR3 has 16 residues. This CDR3 is CASSPYPGLLPYEQYF. The CDR3 region has the DNA TGTGCCAGCAGCCCGTACCCGGGACTACTACCCTACGAGCAGTACTTC.

The chain carries TRBV6-5 and TRBJ2-5; D may be TRBD2 (7 bases). The CDR3 length is 16 residues. CDR1 MNHEY and CDR2 SVGAGI come from the germline V gene. Trimming removed 2 bases from V and 2 bases from J, with 15 bases in between. The CDR3 DNA follows: TGTGCCAGCAGTTACCTGCGGGGGCAGTGGCAAGAGACCCAGTACTTC. Its protein product is CASSYLRGQWQETQYF.

This chain links TRBV10-3 with TRBJ2-3; 10 positions match TRBD1. After removal of 6 bases from V and 3 bases from J, the junction contained 9 bases not matched to a gene. Germline-derived CDR1 and CDR2 are ENHRY and SYGVKD. This CDR3 has 16 amino acids. This CDR3 reads CAISRRDRGRTDTQYF. CDR3 bases: TGTGCCATCAGCCGTCGAGACAGGGGGCGGACAGATACGCAGTATTTT.

CDR3 sequence (DNA): TGTGCCAGCAGTTCCGGGACAGCAACCTACGAGCAGTACTTC. This gives the protein CASSSGTATYEQYF. The rearrangement uses TRBV9 and TRBJ2-7, with 7 bases matching TRBD1. The CDR3 covers 14 residues. Germline loops: CDR1 SGDLS, CDR2 YYNGEE. Unmatched junction bases numbered 7, after V lost 5 bases and J lost 2 bases. Filled out from reference TRBV9 and TRBJ2-7, the complete variable domain reads DSGVTQTPKHLITATGQRVTLRCSPRSGDLSVYWYQQSLDQGLQFLIQYYNGEERAKGNILERFSAQQFPDLHSELNLSSLELGDSALYFCASSSGTATYEQYFGPGTRLTVT.

As for this clone: This sample also contains other DNA sequences that code for the same CDR3. The chain links TRBV15 to TRBJ1-5; D remains ambiguous. Germline CDR1 LNHNV, CDR2 YYDKDF (reference sequence). This CDR3 is built from 14 residues. V gave up 0 bases and J gave up 4 bases, with 7 bases separating them. The DNA for the CDR3 is TGTGCCACCAGCAGAGATTTGGGAAATCAGCCCCAGCATTTT. Translation gives CATSRDLGNQPQHF.

This clone was found once. The rearrangement links TRBV30 to TRBJ1-5; D not resolved. The CDR3 is 15 residues long. Trimming took off 2 bases at V and 0 bases at J, with 11 bases between the two ends. Per germline, CDR1 GTSNPN and CDR2 SVGIG (reference sequence). CDR3 loop: CAWSSSTYSNQPQHF. The CDR3 bases are TGTGCCTGGAGTTCCAGCACTTATAGCAATCAGCCCCAGCATTTT.

The gene calls are TRBV2 and TRBJ1-1; 8 nucleotides agree with TRBD1. This CDR3 region has 14 residues. Germline assignment: CDR1 SNHLY and CDR2 FYNNEI. Trimming at V came to 6 bases and at J to 6 bases, leaving 9 bases not matched to a gene. CDR3 sequence reads: CASRGTGPGPEAFF. The CDR3 DNA follows: TGTGCCAGCAGGGGGACAGGCCCGGGCCCTGAAGCTTTCTTT. The full variable domain, its missing parts supplied by reference TRBV2 and TRBJ1-1, is EPEVTQTPSHQVTQMGQEVILRCVPISNHLYFYWYRQILGQKVEFLVSFYNNEISEKSEIFDDQFSVERPDGSNFTLKIRSTKLEDSAMYFCASRGTGPGPEAFFGQGTRLTVV.

This clone has just one count. The rearrangement links TRBV4-1 to TRBJ2-2; D gene unclear. The CDR3 contains 11 residues. The V gene lost 1 base and the J gene lost 8 bases, with 2 bases spanning the gap. CDR1 MGHRA and CDR2 YSYEKL come from the germline V gene. Here the CDR3 reads CASSQVGELFF. The DNA for the CDR3 is TGCGCCAGCAGCCAAGTTGGGGAGCTGTTTTTT.

The chain employs TRBV5-4 and TRBJ2-7; no clear D. Trimming cost V 1 base and J 6 bases, with 8 bases left between them. This CDR3 is 12 amino acids long. The germline V gene encodes CDR1 SGHNT and CDR2 YYREEE (reference sequence). The CDR3 here is CASSLRASEQYF. CDR3 DNA sequence: TGTGCCAGCAGCTTGAGGGCGAGCGAGCAGTACTTC.

V usage is TRBV29-1 and J usage is TRBJ1-2; D uncertain. V was shortened by 4 bases and J by 3 bases, with 9 bases between the two germline ends. CDR3 size: 12 residues. Germline CDR1 reads SQVTM; CDR2 reads ANQGSEA. As DNA, the CDR3 is TGCAGCGTTGGCGTCGGGGACTATGGCTACACCTTC. Its translation is CSVGVGDYGYTF.

The chain links TRBV6-6 to TRBJ2-5; maybe TRBD1 (6 bases). The CDR3 spans 14 residues. Germline V CDR1 and CDR2: MNHNY, SVGAGI (reference sequence). V lost 6 bases, J lost 1 base, and 12 bases lay in between. CDR3 sequence: CASSSTGPQETQYF. DNA of the CDR3: TGTGCCAGCAGCTCAACAGGGCCCCAAGAGACCCAGTACTTC.

This clone has only a few counts. The rearrangement links TRBV27 to TRBJ1-2, with D unclear. The germline V and J ends were trimmed by 0 bases and 3 bases, with 8 bases remaining between them. This CDR3 has 14 residues. Germline-derived CDR1 and CDR2 are MNHEY and SMNVEV (reference sequence). The CDR3 region is CASSLSVGHYGYTF. The CDR3 nucleotides read TGTGCCAGCAGTTTATCAGTAGGGCACTATGGCTACACCTTC.

The chain employs TRBV6-5 and TRBJ1-2, with D possibly TRBD1 on 5 matching bases. The CDR3 runs to 14 residues. Germline CDR1 is MNHEY and CDR2 is SVGAGI. V lost 7 bases, J lost 2 bases, and 14 bases lay in between. The CDR3, as DNA: TGTGCCAGCACCCCCCTTGGGGGGAACTATGGCTACACCTTC. This encodes CASTPLGGNYGYTF.

The chain joins TRBV7-8 to TRBJ2-1, with 9 bases matching TRBD2. The V gene end was trimmed by 3 bases and the J gene end by 2 bases; junction bases not matched to a gene: 2. This CDR3 has 15 amino acids. Germline loops: CDR1 SGHVS, CDR2 FQNEAQ. CDR3: CASSLGLAAYNEQFF. CDR3 DNA sequence: TGTGCCAGCAGCTTGGGACTAGCTGCCTACAATGAGCAGTTCTTC.

The chain couples TRBV4-3 to TRBJ1-1, with 7 bases that match TRBD1. Germline trimming cut 4 bases from V and 6 bases from J; bases unmatched to any gene: 8. The CDR3 contains 14 residues. Germline V lookup: CDR1 LGHNA, CDR2 YSLEER. Here the CDR3 reads CASSLNRGTAEAFF. In nucleotides, the CDR3 is TGCGCCAGCAGCCTGAATCGAGGGACAGCTGAAGCTTTCTTT.

The chain links TRBV4-3 to TRBJ2-2; TRBD2 is a possible D gene (5 bases). In germline, CDR1 is LGHNA, CDR2 YSLEER. The CDR3 covers 15 residues. V was cut by 0 bases and J by 5 bases, with 10 bases left in between. The CDR3 spells CASSQELLGTGELFF. CDR3 DNA sequence: TGCGCCAGCAGCCAAGAATTACTAGGGACCGGGGAGCTGTTTTTT.

J is TRBJ1-2 and V is TRBV5-1; D remains ambiguous. V lost 4 bases and J lost 4, with 11 bases in between. Germline values: CDR1 SGHRS, CDR2 YFSETQ. The CDR3 has 13 residues. This CDR3 is CASSRALGYGYTF. CDR3 bases: TGCGCCAGCAGCCGGGCGCTGGGCTATGGCTACACCTTC.

The chain joins TRBV29-1 to TRBJ2-2; TRBD2 aligns across 12 bases. The CDR3 runs 19 residues. Trimming removed 7 bases from V and 5 bases from J; junction bases left unmatched: 20. Germline loops: CDR1 SQVTM, CDR2 ANQGSEA. In DNA form, the CDR3 reads TGCAGCGCAGTGAAGACAGGTTCCAGACTAGCGGGAGCAACCGGGGAGCTGTTTTTT. It specifies CSAVKTGSRLAGATGELFF.